The TCR beta chain under discussion was sequenced for a study of OX40 agonist ivuxolimab in advanced cancers. Overall study context: Six ivuxolimab dose levels, 0.01 to 10 mg/kg, were given intravenously every 2 weeks. Patients assigned to dose escalation were diagnosed with hepatocellular carcinoma, melanoma, renal cell or head and neck cancer. A mean age of roughly 66 years, range about 23 to 80, was recorded, and 70% to 85% were male.

General observations from the study: With doses of 0.1 to 3.0 mg/kg, CD4+ and CD8+ blood T cells had undergone clonal expansion by week 6.

The V gene's germline CDR1 is SGHRS and CDR2 YFSETQ. The CDR3 consists of 14 residues. The ends lost 0 bases at V and 1 base at J; junction bases unmatched: 0. Regarding this clone: Its target is unknown.

TCRdb's table, derived via immunoSEQ multiplex PCR, lists solely in-frame clones and lacks some. The sample has approximately 55,000 clones; approximately 84% are singletons. V and J are TRBV5-1 and TRBJ1-1; 7 bases align to TRBD1. The TCR was taken from an adult with an advanced solid tumor such as melanoma, head and neck, liver or kidney cancer. The specimen comprised CD4+ or CD8+ T cells sorted from blood, sampled in a trial of the OX40 agonist ivuxolimab. The CDR3 reads CASSLGTGNTEAFF. The CDR3 nucleotides read TGCGCCAGCAGCTTGGGGACAGGGAACACTGAAGCTTTCTTT.